The source of this T cell receptor beta chain is a study of CD8 T cells in ankylosing spondylitis. Study findings and constraints: Earlier authors reported some of these motif variants in reactive arthritis synovial fluid and blood. Disease-linked clones reportedly concentrated significantly in matched ankylosing spondylitis synovial fluid. What seemed typical of ankylosing spondylitis blood was a TCR beta motif built from several highly homologous variants.

Germline V gene data show CDR1 as SGHKS and CDR2 as YYEKEE (reference sequence). This CDR3 contains 16 residues. V dropped 0 bases and J dropped 7; count of bases not matched to a gene: 6. Construction of TCR beta libraries was performed using quantitative 5'-RACE with molecular barcodes. From the 5' RACE reads, TCRdb called clonotypes with MiXCR, one entry per CDR3 protein. The table lists 100,000 or so distinct CDR3 sequences, roughly 9% of them singletons. This clonotype was recorded a few times. Its antigen is not identified. The receptor's source is a male donor with ankylosing spondylitis. The sample comprised blood, either unsorted or a sorted T cell fraction (not recorded which). The V call is TRBV5-5, the J call TRBJ2-2, with 10 positions matching TRBD1. CDR3 sequence: CASSLVGTGAVGELFF. CDR3 bases: TGTGCCAGCAGCTTGGTGGGGACAGGGGCTGTCGGGGAGCTGTTTTTT.